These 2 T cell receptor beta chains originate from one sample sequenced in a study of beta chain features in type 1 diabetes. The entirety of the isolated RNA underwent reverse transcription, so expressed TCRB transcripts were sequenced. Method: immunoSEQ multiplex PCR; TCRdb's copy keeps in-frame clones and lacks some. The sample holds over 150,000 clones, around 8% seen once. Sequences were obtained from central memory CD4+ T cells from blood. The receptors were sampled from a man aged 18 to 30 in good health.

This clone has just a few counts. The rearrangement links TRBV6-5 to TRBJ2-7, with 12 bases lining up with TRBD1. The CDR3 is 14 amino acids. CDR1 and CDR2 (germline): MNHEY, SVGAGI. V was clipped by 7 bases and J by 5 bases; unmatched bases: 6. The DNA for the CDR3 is TGTGCCAGCAAACCCGGGACAGGGGGCGACGAGCAGTACTTC. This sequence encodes CASKPGTGGDEQYF.

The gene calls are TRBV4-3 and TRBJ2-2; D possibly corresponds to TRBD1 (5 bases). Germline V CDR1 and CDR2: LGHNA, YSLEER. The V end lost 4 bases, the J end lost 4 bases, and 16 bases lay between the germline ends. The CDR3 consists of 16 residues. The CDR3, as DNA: TGCGCCAGCAGCCTAAGCCAGGGATGGGGCACCGGGGAGCTGTTTTTT. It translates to CASSLSQGWGTGELFF.